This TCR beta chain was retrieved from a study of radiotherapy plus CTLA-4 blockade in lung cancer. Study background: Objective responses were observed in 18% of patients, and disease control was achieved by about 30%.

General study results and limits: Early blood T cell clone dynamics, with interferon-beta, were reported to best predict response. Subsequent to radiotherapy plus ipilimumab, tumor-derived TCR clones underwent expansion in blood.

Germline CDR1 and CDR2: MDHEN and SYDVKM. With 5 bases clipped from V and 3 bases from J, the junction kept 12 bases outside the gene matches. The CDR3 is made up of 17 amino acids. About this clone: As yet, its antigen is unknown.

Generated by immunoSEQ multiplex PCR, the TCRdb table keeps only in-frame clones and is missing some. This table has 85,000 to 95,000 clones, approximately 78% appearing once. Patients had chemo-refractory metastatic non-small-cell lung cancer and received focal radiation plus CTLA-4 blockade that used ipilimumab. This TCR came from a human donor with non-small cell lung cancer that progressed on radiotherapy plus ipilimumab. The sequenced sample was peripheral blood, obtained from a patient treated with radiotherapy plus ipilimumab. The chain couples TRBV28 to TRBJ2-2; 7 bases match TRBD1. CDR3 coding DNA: TGTGCCAGCAGTCCGGCGGGTAGGGGGCGAGACACCGGGGAGCTGTTTTTT. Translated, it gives CASSPAGRGRDTGELFF.